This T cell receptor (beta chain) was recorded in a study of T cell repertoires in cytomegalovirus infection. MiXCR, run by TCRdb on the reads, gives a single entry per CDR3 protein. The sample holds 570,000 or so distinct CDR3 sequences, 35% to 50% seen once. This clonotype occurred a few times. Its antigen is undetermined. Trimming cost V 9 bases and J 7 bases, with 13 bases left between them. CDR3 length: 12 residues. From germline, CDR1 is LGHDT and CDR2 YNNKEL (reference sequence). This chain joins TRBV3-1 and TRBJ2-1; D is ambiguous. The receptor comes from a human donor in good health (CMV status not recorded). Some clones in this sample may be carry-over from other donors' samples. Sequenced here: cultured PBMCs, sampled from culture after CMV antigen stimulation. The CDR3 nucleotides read TGTGCCAGTGGGCCCCGGGTTAATGAGCAGTTCTTC. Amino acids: CASGPRVNEQFF.